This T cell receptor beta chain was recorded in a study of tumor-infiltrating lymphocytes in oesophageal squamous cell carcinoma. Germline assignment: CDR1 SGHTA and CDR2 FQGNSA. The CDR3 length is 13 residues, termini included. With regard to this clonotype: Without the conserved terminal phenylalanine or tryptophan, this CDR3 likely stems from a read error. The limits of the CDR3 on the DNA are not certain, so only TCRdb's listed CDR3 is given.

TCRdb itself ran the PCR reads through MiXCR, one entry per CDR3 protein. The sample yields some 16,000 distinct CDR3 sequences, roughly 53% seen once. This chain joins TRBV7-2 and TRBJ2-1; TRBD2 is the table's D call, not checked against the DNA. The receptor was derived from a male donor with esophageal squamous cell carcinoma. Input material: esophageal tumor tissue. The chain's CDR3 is CASSPGTTQYFGA.